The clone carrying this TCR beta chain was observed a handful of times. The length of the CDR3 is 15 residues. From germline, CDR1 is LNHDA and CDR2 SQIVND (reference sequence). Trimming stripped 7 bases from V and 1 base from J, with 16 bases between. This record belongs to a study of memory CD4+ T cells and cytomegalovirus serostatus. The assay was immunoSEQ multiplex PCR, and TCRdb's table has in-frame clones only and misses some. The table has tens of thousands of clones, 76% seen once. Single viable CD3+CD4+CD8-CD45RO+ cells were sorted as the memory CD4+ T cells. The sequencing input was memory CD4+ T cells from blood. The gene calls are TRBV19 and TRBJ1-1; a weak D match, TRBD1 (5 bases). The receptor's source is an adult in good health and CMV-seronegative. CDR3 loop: CASTPGPAKNTEAFF. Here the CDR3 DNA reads TGTGCCAGTACCCCGGGGCCCGCGAAGAACACTGAAGCTTTCTTT.